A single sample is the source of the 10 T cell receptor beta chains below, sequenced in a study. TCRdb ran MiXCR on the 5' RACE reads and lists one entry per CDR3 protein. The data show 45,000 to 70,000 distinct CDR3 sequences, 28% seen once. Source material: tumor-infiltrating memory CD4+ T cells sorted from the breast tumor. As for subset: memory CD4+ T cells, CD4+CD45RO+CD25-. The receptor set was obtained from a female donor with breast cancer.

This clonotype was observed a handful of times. The CDR3 protein is CASRSGGGYNEQFF. CDR3 nucleotides: TGCGCCAGCAGGAGCGGGGGAGGATACAATGAGCAGTTCTTC. V gene TRBV5-1 combines with J gene TRBJ2-1; 8 bases fit TRBD2. With 5 bases clipped from V and 4 bases from J, the junction kept 5 bases outside the gene matches. CDR3 length equals 14 residues. Germline lookup yields CDR1 SGHRS and CDR2 YFSETQ.

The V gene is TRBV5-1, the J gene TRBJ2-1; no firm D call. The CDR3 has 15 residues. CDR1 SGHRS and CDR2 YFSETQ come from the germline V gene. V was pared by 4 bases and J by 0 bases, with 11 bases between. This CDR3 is CASSPSLSSYNEQFF. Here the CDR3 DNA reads TGCGCCAGCAGCCCTTCTTTGAGCTCCTACAATGAGCAGTTCTTC.

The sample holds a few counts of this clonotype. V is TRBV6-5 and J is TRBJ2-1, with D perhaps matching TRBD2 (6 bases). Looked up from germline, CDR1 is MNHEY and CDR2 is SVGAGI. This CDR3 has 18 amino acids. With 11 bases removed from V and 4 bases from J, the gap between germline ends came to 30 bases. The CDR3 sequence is CASPPAVLAYVSYNEQFF. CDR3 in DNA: TGTGCCTCTCCCCCGGCAGTCCTAGCGTACGTTTCTTACAATGAGCAGTTCTTC.

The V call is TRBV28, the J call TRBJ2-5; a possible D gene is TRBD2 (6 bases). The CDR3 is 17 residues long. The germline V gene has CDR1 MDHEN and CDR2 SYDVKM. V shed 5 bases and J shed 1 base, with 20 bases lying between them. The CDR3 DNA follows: TGTGCCAGCAGTCCCTCCGGGCGGGACGGGGGCCAAGAGACCCAGTACTTC. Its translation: CASSPSGRDGGQETQYF.

CDR3 sequence reads: CSALPGTGNTEAFF. CDR3 in DNA: TGCAGTGCTCTTCCCGGGACAGGGAACACTGAAGCTTTCTTT. The rearrangement joins TRBV20-1 to TRBJ1-1, with TRBD1 matching over 8 bases. Per germline, CDR1 DFQATT and CDR2 SNEGSKA (reference sequence). The CDR3 totals 14 residues. V lost 5 bases and J lost 1; bases outside the gene matches: 6.

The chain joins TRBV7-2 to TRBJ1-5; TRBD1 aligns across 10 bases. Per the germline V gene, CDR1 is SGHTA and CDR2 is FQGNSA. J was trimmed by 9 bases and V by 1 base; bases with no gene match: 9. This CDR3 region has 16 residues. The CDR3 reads CASSLGGQGGIGPQHF. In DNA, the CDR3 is TGTGCCAGCAGCTTAGGAGGACAGGGGGGGATCGGGCCCCAGCATTTT.

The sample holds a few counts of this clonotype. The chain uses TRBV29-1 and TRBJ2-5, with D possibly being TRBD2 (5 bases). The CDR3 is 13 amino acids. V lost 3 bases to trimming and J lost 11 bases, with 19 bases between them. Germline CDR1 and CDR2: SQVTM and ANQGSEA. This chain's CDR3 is CSVDGGRPTGQYF. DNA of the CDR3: TGCAGCGTTGACGGCGGCAGGCCGACGGGGCAGTACTTC. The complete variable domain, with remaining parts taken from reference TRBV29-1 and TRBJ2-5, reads SAVISQKPSRDICQRGTSLTIQCQVDSQVTMMFWYRQQPGQSLTLIATANQGSEATYESGFVIDKFPISRPNLTFSTLTVSNMSPEDSSIYLCSVDGGRPTGQYFGPGTRLLVL.

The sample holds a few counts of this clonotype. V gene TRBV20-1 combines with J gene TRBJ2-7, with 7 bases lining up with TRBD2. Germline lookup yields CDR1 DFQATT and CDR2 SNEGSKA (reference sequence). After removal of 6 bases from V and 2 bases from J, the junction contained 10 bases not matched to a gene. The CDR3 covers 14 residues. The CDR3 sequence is CSADPTSVTYEQYF. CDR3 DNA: TGCAGTGCGGACCCAACTAGCGTTACCTACGAGCAGTACTTC.

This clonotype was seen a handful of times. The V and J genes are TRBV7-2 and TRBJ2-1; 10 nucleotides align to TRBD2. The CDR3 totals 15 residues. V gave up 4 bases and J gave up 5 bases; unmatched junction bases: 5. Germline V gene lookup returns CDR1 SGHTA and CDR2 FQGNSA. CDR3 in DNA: TGTGCCAGCAGCTCTTGGACTAGCGGCAACAATGAGCAGTTCTTC. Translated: CASSSWTSGNNEQFF.

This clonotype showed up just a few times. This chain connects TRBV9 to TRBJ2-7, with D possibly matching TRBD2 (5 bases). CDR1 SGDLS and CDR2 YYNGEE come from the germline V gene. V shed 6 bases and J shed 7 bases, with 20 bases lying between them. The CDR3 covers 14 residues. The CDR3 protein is CASKGSLSEGEQYF. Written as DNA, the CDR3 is TGTGCCAGCAAAGGGTCATTGTCCGAGGGAGAGCAGTACTTC.